This TCR beta chain was observed in a study of T cells after posttransplantation cyclophosphamide (dated by TCRdb to the mid-2010s). The study in broad terms: The study tracked T cell repertoire reconstitution by TRB sequencing after myeloablative bone marrow transplantation using posttransplantation cyclophosphamide as GVHD prophylaxis. Because TRA and TRB clonality correlated tightly in roughly ten samples, later TCR analyses were limited to TRB. In 3 patients, TRB sequencing was also performed on up to 3 more blood samples taken 2 to 5.2 years after transplant, and in a handful of patients, pretransplant blood was also TRB-sequenced. Blood from every one of the approximately 37 PTCy patients who had 1-year posttransplant specimens underwent TRB sequencing. Public TRB sequences were compared against a database of over 3,000 sequences linked to responses to pathogens, tumor antigens, self-antigens and alloantigens. Antigen receptor sequencing covered samples from a few dozen PTCy-treated patients and over 15 of their related bone marrow donors.

Viable CD3+CD4+ or CD3+CD8+ cells that were CCR7+CD45RA+CD45RO-CD95-CD27+CD28+ were classified as naive T cells. On the day of marrow donation, related bone marrow donors gave peripheral blood samples. Peripheral blood and bone marrow mononuclear cells were isolated by Ficoll-Hypaque density centrifugation and cryopreserved. CD4+ and CD8+ T cells, including naive and memory subsets, were sorted by FACS on a FACSAria II. Beyond this particular receptor, the publication reports: Across the approximately 48 patients, TRB clonality was highly associated with recipient CMV seropositivity and CMV reactivation, and diversity with PTCy was similar to that in the CNI/methotrexate controls. The TRB repertoires of T cells infiltrating skin or the GI tract showed only limited overlap with the TRB repertoires found in blood. Donor-recipient similarity was low at 1-2 months but increased during the first year, and donor CD8+ memory clones often dominated later blood repertoires.

Turning to this clone: Its antigen is unknown. No much larger clone exists at a distance of one base, and base qualities are not known.

Genomic DNA was used for TRB sequencing, which was performed with the immunoSEQ assay at survey resolution or with the hsTCRB kit. The authors processed their data as follows. The immunoSEQ software handled initial read processing, and the LymphoSeq R package was used for repertoire analyses. Clonality was computed as 1 minus normalized Shannon entropy; Gini coefficient was also calculated for each TRB dataset. To infer phenotypes in unsorted samples, TRB sequences from sorted subsets of the recipient or donor were mapped onto the unsorted samples of the same recipient. As stored in TCRdb, this immuneACCESS dataset retains in-frame rearrangements with V and J assigned. A fraction of the clones does not appear; measured against another copy, unresolved V genes explain less than half of the discrepancy, and the remainder lacks a known reason. That table supplies the V and J calls and clone size; D and trimming were determined from the DNA. The sample table holds some 20,000 clones, of which almost 99% were seen once. The ten largest clones take up less than 0.2% of the sample.

This TCR came from a man aged 35-49 years in good health, CMV-negative, and a related stem cell transplant donor. The sample taken for sequencing was naive CD4+ T cells sorted from PBMCs.

In nucleotide form, the sequence is TGCAGCGTTGAAGATCCGGGGGTGTCTGACACTGAAGCTTTCTTT. Translated, it reads CSVEDPGVSDTEAFF. Recombination connected TRBV29-1 to TRBJ1-1; perhaps TRBD1 is the D gene, with 5 bases matching. From the cysteine up to the phenylalanine, the CDR3 has a length of 15 residues. The DNA shown is the 45-base CDR3, in frame from base 1. From the germline V gene, CDR1 is SQVTM and CDR2 is ANQGSEA. V lost 0 bases and J lost 3 bases; the stretch between them is 14 bases long.